Each of the 18 T cell receptor beta chains below was sequenced from the same sample in a study of T cell repertoires in cytomegalovirus infection (dated by TCRdb to 2018 to 2020). Read against the paper, the sample's treatment or condition label means: in vitro stimulation with specific CMV peptide epitopes to enrich CMV-specific T cells. Antigens for these TCRs are unknown. Sequencing instrument: Illumina HiSeq 1500. The public reads were run again by TCRdb, first through fastp at Q25 and then through MiXCR, and only productive beta chains were kept. CDR3 protein duplicates are merged, each entry listing the most common genes and DNA. In all, the sample holds hundreds of thousands of distinct CDR3 sequences, and about 42% of those were seen once. The ten largest clones add up to around two fifths of the sample. The material sequenced was cultured PBMCs, taken from culture after CMV antigen stimulation. The source is a human donor in good health (CMV status not recorded). Some clones in this sample may be carry-over from other donors' samples.

This clonotype occurred once. The chain couples TRBV20-1 to TRBJ1-2; D may be TRBD1 (5 bases). V was pared by 0 bases and J by 8 bases, with 19 bases between. This CDR3 is 15 amino acids long. Germline lookup yields CDR1 DFQATT and CDR2 SNEGSKA (reference sequence). The CDR3 protein is CSARDPRDSVSGYTF. The CDR3 DNA reads TGCAGTGCTAGAGACCCTCGGGACTCTGTGAGCGGCTACACCTTC.

The gene calls are TRBV4-1 and TRBJ2-3; D is unclear. V was cut by 1 base and J by 10 bases, with 12 bases left in between. Germline V lookup: CDR1 MGHRA, CDR2 YSYEKL. This CDR3 comprises 13 residues. The CDR3 DNA is TGCGCCAGCAGCCAAGCCTTGTTCCGCGCGCAGTATTTT. Protein: CASSQALFRAQYF.

This chain joins TRBV20-1 and TRBJ2-3, with D possibly being TRBD1 (7 bases). The ends were cut back, 1 base at V and 6 bases at J, with 20 bases in the middle. Germline loops: CDR1 DFQATT, CDR2 SNEGSKA (reference sequence). CDR3 length: 16 residues. In DNA form, the CDR3 reads TGCAGTGCTAGAGGCGGAGGGGCAGGGGGAGTGGATACGCAGTATTTT. Translated: CSARGGGAGGVDTQYF.

The chain couples TRBV12-3 or TRBV12-4 to TRBJ2-1; TRBD1 agrees at 9 bases. This CDR3 comprises 12 residues. V lost 5 bases and J lost 12; bases outside the gene matches: 5. The CDR3 loop reads CASSLGQGRQFF. The CDR3 DNA is TGTGCCAGCAGTCTTGGACAGGGGAGGCAGTTCTTC.

This clonotype came up a few times. V gene TRBV7-9 combines with J gene TRBJ2-1; D possibly corresponds to TRBD2 (6 bases). There are 16 residues in the CDR3. V was cut by 5 bases and J by 5 bases, with 19 bases left in between. Germline-derived CDR1 and CDR2 are SEHNR and FQNEAQ (reference sequence). This CDR3 reads CASSTRGGNRDNEQFF. The CDR3 DNA is TGTGCCAGCAGCACGCGGGGCGGCAATAGGGACAATGAGCAGTTCTTC.

The rearrangement links TRBV4-1 to TRBJ2-2; D is tentatively TRBD1 or TRBD2 (6 bases each). V gave up 2 bases and J gave up 1 base, with 14 bases separating them. Germline CDR1 reads MGHRA; CDR2 reads YSYEKL. The CDR3 is made up of 17 amino acids. CDR3 protein: CASSQQGGRLNTGELFF. Here the CDR3 DNA reads TGCGCCAGCAGCCAACAAGGGGGGAGATTGAACACCGGGGAGCTGTTTTTT.

Worth noting for this clonotype: The conserved final phenylalanine or tryptophan is absent from the CDR3, which likely points to a read error. The genes are TRBV12-3 or TRBV12-4 and TRBJ2-2, with no clear D. The CDR3 covers 13 residues. Trimming took off 7 bases at V and 6 bases at J, with 12 bases between the two ends. The CDR3 sequence is CASTLAPSGELFL. In DNA, the CDR3 is TGTGCCAGCACCCTTGCCCCATCCGGGGAGCTGTTTTTG.

V usage is TRBV19 and J usage is TRBJ1-5; 12 bases are a match to TRBD1. The V gene's germline CDR1 is LNHDA and CDR2 SQIVND (reference sequence). The CDR3 is 14 residues long. Losses at the gene ends were 4 bases for V and 15 bases for J; bases not matched to a gene: 10. CDR3 amino acids: CASSTGTGGAGSHF. DNA of the CDR3: TGTGCCAGTAGTACCGGGACAGGGGGCGCGGGTTCGCATTTT.

The chain has TRBV7-2 and TRBJ1-2; D may be TRBD1 (6 bases). Deletions cut 1 base from V and 8 bases from J, with 11 bases between. The CDR3 consists of 13 residues. Germline V gene data show CDR1 as SGHTA and CDR2 as FQGNSA. CDR3 coding DNA: TGTGCCAGCAGCTTAGAACGGGGGCAAGGCTACACCTTC. Translating it yields CASSLERGQGYTF.

The chain links TRBV28 to TRBJ2-7; TRBD1 is a possible D gene (6 bases). Germline V gene lookup returns CDR1 MDHEN and CDR2 SYDVKM. There are 13 residues in the CDR3. The V end was cut by 7 bases, the J end by 3 bases, with 13 bases between. The CDR3 bases are TGTGCCAGCACCCAGGGGAACCGCTACGAGCAGTACTTC. The encoded protein is CASTQGNRYEQYF.

The chain is built from TRBV11-1 and TRBJ1-2; D gene ambiguous. The V gene lost 2 bases and the J gene lost 7 bases, with 8 bases spanning the gap. This CDR3 is built from 12 residues. Germline assignment: CDR1 SGHAT and CDR2 FQDESV (reference sequence). In DNA form, the CDR3 reads TGTGCCAGCAGCTTACTCGGTTTTGGCTACACCTTC. It translates to CASSLLGFGYTF.

About this clonotype: A much bigger clone sits one base away, suggesting this may be a read error. This chain joins TRBV7-9 and TRBJ2-7, with 8 positions matching TRBD2. This CDR3 region has 15 residues. J was trimmed by 4 bases and V by 5 bases; bases with no gene match: 10. CDR1 is SEHNR, CDR2 FQNEAQ, per germline (reference sequence). The CDR3: CASSPTGTSEYEQYF. Written as DNA, the CDR3 is TGTGCCAGCAGCCCTACCGGGACTAGTGAGTACGAGCAGTACTTC.

The chain has TRBV6-1 and TRBJ2-7; possibly TRBD1 for D (8 bases). CDR3 length equals 14 residues. Trimming pared 5 bases from V and 3 bases from J, leaving 14 bases between. Per germline, CDR1 MNHNS and CDR2 SASEGT. CDR3: CASSSYRGGYEQYF. CDR3 sequence (DNA): TGTGCCAGCAGTAGTTACAGGGGGGGCTACGAGCAGTACTTC.

This clonotype has a handful of counts. The genes are TRBV7-2 and TRBJ1-3; 7 bases are shared with TRBD1. V lost 4 bases and J lost 0; bases outside the gene matches: 3. Per the germline V gene, CDR1 is SGHTA and CDR2 is FQGNSA. This CDR3 has 15 residues. CDR3 DNA sequence: TGTGCCAGCAGCTCAGGGGGGAGCTCTGGAAACACCATATATTTT. Translation gives CASSSGGSSGNTIYF. Full variable domain (outside the CDR3, taken from reference TRBV7-2 and TRBJ1-3): GAGVSQSPSNKVTEKGKDVELRCDPISGHTALYWYRQSLGQGLEFLIYFQGNSAPDKSGLPSDRFSAERTGGSVSTLTIQRTQQEDSAVYLCASSSGGSSGNTIYFGEGSWLTVV.

V gene TRBV5-1 combines with J gene TRBJ2-1; 11 nucleotides line up with TRBD2. The J segment lost 0 bases and the V segment lost 0 bases, leaving 2 bases of the junction unmatched. This CDR3 comprises 17 residues. In germline, CDR1 is SGHRS, CDR2 YFSETQ. The CDR3 here is CASSLGGTSGSYNEQFF. The CDR3 DNA sequence: TGCGCCAGCAGCTTGGGTGGGACTAGCGGCTCCTACAATGAGCAGTTCTTC.

The genes are TRBV4-1 and TRBJ1-4; D not certain. In germline, CDR1 is MGHRA, CDR2 YSYEKL. The CDR3 contains 13 residues. V was cut by 2 bases and J by 7 bases, with 8 bases left in between. Written as DNA, the CDR3 is TGCGCCAGCAGCCAACTTCCGGGTGAAAAACTGTTTTTT. Encoded protein: CASSQLPGEKLFF.

The chain has TRBV7-9 and TRBJ1-2, with D possibly being TRBD1 (5 bases). Germline CDR1 SEHNR, CDR2 FQNEAQ (reference sequence). The length of the CDR3 is 14 residues. V was shortened by 5 bases and J by 2 bases, with 12 bases between the two germline ends. The chain's CDR3 is CASSPWGRNYGYTF. The CDR3, as DNA: TGTGCCAGCAGCCCATGGGGCAGAAACTATGGCTACACCTTC.

This sequence joins TRBV6-5 and TRBJ1-5; 9 positions match TRBD1. The CDR3 covers 15 residues. Unmatched junction bases numbered 4, after V lost 7 bases and J lost 0 bases. CDR1 MNHEY and CDR2 SVGAGI come from the germline V gene. DNA of the CDR3: TGTGCCAGCAAGGGACAGGGATATAGCAATCAGCCCCAGCATTTT. As protein: CASKGQGYSNQPQHF.